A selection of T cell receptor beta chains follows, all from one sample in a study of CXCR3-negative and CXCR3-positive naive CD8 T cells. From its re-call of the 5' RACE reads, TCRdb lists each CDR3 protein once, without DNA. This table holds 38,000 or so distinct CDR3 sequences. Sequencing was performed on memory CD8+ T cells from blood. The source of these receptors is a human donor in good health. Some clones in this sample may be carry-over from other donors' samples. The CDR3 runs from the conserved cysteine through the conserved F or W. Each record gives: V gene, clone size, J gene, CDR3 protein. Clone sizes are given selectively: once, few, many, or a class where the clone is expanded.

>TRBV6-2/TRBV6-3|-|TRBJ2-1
CASSTEEHNEQFF
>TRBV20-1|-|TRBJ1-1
CSARPPGVTEAFF
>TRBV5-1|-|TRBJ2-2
CASLGTGELFF
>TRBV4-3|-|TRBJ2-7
CASSPGQGGYEQYF
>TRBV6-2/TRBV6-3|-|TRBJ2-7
CASSYGTEPREQYF
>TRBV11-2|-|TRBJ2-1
CASSLGDAGEQFF
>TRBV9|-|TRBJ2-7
CASSVSGRVDEQYF
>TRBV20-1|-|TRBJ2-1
CSAREREVEQFF
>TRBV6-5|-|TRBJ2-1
CASSDQGNEQFF
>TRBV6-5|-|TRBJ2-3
CASSYSNKAKYTDTQYF
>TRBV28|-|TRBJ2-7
CASRLASGGAPYEQYF
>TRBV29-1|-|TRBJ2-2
CSALTGTGELFF
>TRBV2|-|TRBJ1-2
CASTPGPYGYTF
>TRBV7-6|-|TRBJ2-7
CASSQTSGGPYEQYF
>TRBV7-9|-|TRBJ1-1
CASSWPGRGNTEAFF
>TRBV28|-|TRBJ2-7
CASSLSAYEQYF
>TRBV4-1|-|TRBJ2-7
CASSPVTSYEQYF
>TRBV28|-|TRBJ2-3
CASLGTPATDTQYF
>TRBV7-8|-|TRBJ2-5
CASSLLDGVFETQYF
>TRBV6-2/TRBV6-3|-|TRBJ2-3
CASRGGGGATDTQYF
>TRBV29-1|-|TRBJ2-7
CSAQGISSYEQYF
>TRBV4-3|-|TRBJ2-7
CASSQGAAGQSYEQYF
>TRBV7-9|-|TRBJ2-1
CASRAGTVSYNEQFF
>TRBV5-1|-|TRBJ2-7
CASSFGTNTYEQYF
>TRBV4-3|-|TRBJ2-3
CASSQSSGGHTDTQYF
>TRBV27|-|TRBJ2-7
CASSRSYEQYF
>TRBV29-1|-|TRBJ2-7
CSASGQGYEQYF
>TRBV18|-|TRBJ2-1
CASSPSSSSYNEQFF
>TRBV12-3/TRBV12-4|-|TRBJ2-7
CASTLTGGWDEQYF
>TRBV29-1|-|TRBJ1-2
CSVESTGYYGYTF
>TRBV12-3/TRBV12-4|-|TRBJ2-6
CASNTGPTISGANVLTF
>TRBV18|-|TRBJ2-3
CASSPVTGRTDTQYF
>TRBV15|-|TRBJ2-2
CAILDTGELFF
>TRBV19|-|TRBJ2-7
CASSQEDRGSYEQYF
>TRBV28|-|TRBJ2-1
CASSFPSREQFF
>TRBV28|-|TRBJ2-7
CASSLGFYEQYF
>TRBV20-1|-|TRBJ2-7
CSAITGGYEQYF
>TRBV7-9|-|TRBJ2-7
CASSGGTHGSYEQYF
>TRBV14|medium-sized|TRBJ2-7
CASSPQSRGTYEQYF
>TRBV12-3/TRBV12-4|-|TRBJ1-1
CASSKGGLNTEAFF
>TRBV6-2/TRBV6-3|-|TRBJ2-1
CASSYSRDPEQFF
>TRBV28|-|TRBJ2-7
CASSLTGSHEQYF
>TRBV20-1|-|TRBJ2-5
CSARDKSAWEGGTQYF
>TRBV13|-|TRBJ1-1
CASNRLRGVSTEAFF
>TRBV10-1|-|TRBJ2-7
CASKPSGGLREHYEQYF
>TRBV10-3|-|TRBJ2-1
CAISDFTGTSGDEQFF
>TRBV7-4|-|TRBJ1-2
CASSARTEDHYGYTF
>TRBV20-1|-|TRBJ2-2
CSARAGSGDSGELFF
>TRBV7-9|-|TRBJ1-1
CASSLTGNEAFF
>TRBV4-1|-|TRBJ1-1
CASSQGGAGGTEAFF
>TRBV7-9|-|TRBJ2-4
CASSLLLSAKNIQYF
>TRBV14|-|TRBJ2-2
CASSQGPNTGELFF
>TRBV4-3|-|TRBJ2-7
CASSQDRSHEQYF
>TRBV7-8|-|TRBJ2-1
CASSLALTGGLGYNEQFF
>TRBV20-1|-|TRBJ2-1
CSAHPPAGGPSNEQFF
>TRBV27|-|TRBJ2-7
CASSPVGQGYYEQYF